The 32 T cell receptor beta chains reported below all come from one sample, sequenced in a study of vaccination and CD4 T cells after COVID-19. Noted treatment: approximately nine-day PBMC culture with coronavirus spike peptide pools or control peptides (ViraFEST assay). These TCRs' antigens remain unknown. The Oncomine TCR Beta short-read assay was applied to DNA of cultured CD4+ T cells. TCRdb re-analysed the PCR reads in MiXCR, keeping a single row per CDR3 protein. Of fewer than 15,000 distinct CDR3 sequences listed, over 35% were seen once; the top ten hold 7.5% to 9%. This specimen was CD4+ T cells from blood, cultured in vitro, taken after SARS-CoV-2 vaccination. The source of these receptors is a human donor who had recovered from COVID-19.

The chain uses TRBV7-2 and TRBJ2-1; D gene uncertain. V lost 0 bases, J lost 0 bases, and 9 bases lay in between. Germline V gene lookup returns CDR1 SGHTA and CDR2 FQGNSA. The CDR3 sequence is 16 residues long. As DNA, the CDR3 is TGTGCCAGCAGCTTAGCGTCCCTGAGCTCCTACAATGAGCAGTTCTTC. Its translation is CASSLASLSSYNEQFF.

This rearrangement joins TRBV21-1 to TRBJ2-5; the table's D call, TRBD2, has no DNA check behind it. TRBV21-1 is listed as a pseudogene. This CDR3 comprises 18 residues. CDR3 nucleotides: TGTGCCAGCAGCAAACGGTCTGTTGGGCTAGCGTACCAAGAGACCCAGTACTTC. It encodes CASSKRSVGLAYQETQYF.

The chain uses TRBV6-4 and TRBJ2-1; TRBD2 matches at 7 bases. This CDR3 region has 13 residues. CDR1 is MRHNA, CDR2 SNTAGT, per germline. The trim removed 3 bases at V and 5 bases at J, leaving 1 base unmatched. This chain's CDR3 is CASSERENNEQFF. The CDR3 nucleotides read TGTGCCAGCAGTGAGCGGGAGAACAATGAGCAGTTCTTC.

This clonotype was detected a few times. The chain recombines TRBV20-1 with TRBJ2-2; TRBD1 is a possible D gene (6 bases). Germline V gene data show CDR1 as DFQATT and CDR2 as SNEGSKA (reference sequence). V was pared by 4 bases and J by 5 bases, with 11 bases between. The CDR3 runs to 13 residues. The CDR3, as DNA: TGCAGTGCTAATTCAGGGGATACCGGGGAGCTGTTTTTT. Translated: CSANSGDTGELFF.

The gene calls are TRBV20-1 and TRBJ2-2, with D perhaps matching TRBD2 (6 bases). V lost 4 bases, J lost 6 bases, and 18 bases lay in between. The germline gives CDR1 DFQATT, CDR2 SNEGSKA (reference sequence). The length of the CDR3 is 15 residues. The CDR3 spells CSATGWGESSGELFF. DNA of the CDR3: TGCAGTGCTACGGGTTGGGGGGAGAGTTCCGGGGAGCTGTTTTTT.

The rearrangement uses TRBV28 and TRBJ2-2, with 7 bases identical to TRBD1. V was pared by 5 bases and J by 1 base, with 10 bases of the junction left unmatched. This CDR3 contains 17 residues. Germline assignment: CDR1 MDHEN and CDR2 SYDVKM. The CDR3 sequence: CASSPGSGQRNTGELFF. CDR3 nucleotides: TGTGCCAGCAGTCCCGGATCGGGACAGAGGAACACCGGGGAGCTGTTTTTT.

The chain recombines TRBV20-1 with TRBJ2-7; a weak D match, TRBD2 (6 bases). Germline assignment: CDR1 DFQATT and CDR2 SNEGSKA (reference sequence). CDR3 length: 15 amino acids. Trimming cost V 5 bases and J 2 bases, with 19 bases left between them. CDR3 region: CSAPTSGASPYEQYF. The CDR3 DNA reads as TGCAGTGCTCCCACCTCGGGAGCCTCACCCTACGAGCAGTACTTC.

The CDR3 sequence is CASTNLREASRRNEQFF. The CDR3 DNA reads TGTGCCAGCACCAATTTGCGGGAGGCTTCAAGACGGAATGAGCAGTTCTTC. The chain combines TRBV12-3 or TRBV12-4 with TRBJ2-1; 8 bases map to TRBD2. With 7 bases clipped from V and 7 bases from J, the junction kept 18 bases outside the gene matches. The CDR3 spans 17 residues.

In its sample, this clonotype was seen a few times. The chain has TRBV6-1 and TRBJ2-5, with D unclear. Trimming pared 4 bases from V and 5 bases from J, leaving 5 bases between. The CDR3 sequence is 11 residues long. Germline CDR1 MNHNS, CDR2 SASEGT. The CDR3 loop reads CASSGGETQYF. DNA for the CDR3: TGTGCCAGCAGTGGGGGTGAGACCCAGTACTTC.

The CDR3 DNA sequence: TGTGCCAGTAGTATAAGGGGGCCGTCCAATCAGCCCCAGCATTTT. As protein: CASSIRGPSNQPQHF. The chain combines TRBV19 with TRBJ1-5; 7 nucleotides align to TRBD1. CDR3 length: 15 amino acids. V shed 2 bases, J shed 3 bases, and the junction held 4 bases outside the gene matches. CDR1 and CDR2 (germline): LNHDA, SQIVND (reference sequence).

In DNA form, the CDR3 reads TGTGCCAGCAGTTATACCCTCGGGTGGATAGCGGGAGGACCAACTAGCACAGATACGCAGTATTTT. It yields the protein CASSYTLGWIAGGPTSTDTQYF. This chain joins TRBV28 and TRBJ2-3; 10 bases fit TRBD2. Germline CDR1 MDHEN, CDR2 SYDVKM. With 4 bases clipped from V and 0 bases from J, the junction kept 22 bases outside the gene matches. The CDR3 runs to 22 residues.

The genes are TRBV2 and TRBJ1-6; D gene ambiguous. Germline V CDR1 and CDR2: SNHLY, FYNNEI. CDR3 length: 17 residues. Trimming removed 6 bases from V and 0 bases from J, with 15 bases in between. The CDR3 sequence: CASRVLERGSYNSPLHF. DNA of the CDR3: TGTGCCAGCAGAGTCCTCGAACGCGGCTCCTATAATTCACCCCTCCACTTT.

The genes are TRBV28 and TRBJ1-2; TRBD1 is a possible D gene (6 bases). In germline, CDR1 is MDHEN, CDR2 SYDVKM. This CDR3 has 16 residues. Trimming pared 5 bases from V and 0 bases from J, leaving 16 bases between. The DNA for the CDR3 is TGTGCCAGCAGTCCTCATTCAGGGGCTTCTAACTATGGCTACACCTTC. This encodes CASSPHSGASNYGYTF.

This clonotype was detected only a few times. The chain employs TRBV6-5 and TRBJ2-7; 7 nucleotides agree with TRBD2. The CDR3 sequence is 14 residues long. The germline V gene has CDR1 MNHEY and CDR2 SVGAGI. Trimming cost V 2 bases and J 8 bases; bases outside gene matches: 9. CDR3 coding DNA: TGTGCCAGCAGTTACATGGCGGGAGAGGTTCAGCAGTACTTC. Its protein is CASSYMAGEVQQYF.

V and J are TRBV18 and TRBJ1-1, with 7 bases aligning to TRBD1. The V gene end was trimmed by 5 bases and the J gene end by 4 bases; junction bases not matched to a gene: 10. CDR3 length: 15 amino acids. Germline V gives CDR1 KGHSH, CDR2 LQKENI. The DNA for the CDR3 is TGTGCCAGCTCAGGCTATTCAGGGGGGGGCACTGAAGCTTTCTTT. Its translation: CASSGYSGGGTEAFF.

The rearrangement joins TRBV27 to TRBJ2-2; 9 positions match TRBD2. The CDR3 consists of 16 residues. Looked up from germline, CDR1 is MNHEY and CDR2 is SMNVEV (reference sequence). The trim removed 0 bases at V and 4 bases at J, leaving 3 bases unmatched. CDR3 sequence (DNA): TGTGCCAGCAGTTTATCGTCGCGGGAGGGCACCGGGGAGCTGTTTTTT. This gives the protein CASSLSSREGTGELFF.

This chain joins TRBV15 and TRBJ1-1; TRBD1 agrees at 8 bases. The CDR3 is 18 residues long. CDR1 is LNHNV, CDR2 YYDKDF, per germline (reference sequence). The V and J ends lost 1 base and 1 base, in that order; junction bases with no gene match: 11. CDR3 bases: TGTGCCACCAGCAGAGGGTGGGGATTACAGGGGGAGAACACTGAAGCTTTCTTT. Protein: CATSRGWGLQGENTEAFF.

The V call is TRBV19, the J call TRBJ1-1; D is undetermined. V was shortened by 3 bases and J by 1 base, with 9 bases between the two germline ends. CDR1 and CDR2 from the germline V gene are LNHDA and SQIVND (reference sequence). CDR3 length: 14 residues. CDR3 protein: CASSILGRNTEAFF. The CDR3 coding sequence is TGTGCCAGTAGTATCCTAGGGCGGAACACTGAAGCTTTCTTT.

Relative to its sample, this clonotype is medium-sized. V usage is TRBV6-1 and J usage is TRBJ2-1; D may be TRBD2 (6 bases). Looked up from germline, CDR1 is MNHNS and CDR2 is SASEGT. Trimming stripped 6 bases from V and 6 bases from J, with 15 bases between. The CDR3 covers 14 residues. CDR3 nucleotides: TGTGCCAGCAGCTGGGTGGGAGGAGGCAATGAGCAGTTCTTC. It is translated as CASSWVGGGNEQFF.

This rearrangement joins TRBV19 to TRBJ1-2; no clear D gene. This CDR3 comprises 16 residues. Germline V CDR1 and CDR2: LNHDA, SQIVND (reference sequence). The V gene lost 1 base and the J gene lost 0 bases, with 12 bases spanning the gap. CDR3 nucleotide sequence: TGTGCCAGTAGTATAGGCGGGGTCATAGCTAACTATGGCTACACCTTC. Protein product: CASSIGGVIANYGYTF. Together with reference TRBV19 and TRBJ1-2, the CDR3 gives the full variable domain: DGGITQSPKYLFRKEGQNVTLSCEQNLNHDAMYWYRQDPGQGLRLIYYSQIVNDFQKGDIAEGYSVSREKKESFPLTVTSAQKNPTAFYLCASSIGGVIANYGYTFGSGTRLTVV.

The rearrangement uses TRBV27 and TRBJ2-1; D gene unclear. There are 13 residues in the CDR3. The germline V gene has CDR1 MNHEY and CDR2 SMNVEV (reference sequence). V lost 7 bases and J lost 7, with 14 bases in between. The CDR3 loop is CASNPRLGNEQFF. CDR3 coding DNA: TGTGCCAGCAACCCACGGTTGGGTAATGAGCAGTTCTTC.

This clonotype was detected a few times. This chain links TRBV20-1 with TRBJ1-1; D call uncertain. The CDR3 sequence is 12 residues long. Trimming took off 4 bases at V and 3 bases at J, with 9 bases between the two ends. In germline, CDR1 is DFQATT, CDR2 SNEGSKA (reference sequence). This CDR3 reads CSAKVGDTEAFF. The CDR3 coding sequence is TGCAGTGCTAAGGTCGGCGACACTGAAGCTTTCTTT.

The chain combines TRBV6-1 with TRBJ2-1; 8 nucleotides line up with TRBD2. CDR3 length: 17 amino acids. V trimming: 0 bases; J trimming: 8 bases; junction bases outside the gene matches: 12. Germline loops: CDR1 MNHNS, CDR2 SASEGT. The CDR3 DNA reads TGTGCCAGCAGTGAAGCGGCGTGGGCGGGAGGCCCCTATGAGCAGTTCTTC. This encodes CASSEAAWAGGPYEQFF.

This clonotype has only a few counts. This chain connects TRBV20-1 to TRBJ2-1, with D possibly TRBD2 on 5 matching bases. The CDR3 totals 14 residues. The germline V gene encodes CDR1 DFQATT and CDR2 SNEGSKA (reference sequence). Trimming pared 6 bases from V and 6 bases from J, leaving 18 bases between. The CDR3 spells CSAPLGLISNEQFF. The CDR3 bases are TGCAGTGCCCCCCTTGGACTTATAAGCAATGAGCAGTTCTTC.

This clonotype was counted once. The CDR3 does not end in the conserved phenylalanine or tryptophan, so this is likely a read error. CDR3 loop: CASSLAGGTDTQYY. The CDR3 coding sequence is TGTGCCAGCAGCTTAGCGGGTGGCACAGATACGCAGTATTAT. This rearrangement joins TRBV11-3 to TRBJ2-3; D remains ambiguous. CDR1 and CDR2 (germline): SGHNT, YENEEA. The CDR3 consists of 14 residues. V lost 1 base, J lost 1 base, and 6 bases lay in between.

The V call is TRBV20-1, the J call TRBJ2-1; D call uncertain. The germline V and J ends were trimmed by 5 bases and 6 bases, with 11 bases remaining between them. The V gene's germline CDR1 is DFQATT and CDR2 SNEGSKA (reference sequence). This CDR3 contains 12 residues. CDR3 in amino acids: CSAWNQFNEQFF. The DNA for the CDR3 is TGCAGTGCTTGGAATCAATTCAATGAGCAGTTCTTC.

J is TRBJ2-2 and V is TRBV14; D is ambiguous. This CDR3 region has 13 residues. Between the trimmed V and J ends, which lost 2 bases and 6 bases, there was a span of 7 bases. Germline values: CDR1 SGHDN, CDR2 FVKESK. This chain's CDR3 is CASSQTAAGELFF. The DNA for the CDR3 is TGTGCCAGCAGCCAAACGGCGGCCGGGGAGCTGTTTTTT.

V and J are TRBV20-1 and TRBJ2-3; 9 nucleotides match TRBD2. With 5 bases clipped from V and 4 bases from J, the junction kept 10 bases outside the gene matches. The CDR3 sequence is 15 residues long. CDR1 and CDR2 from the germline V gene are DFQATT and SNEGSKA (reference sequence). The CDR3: CSAARASGVSDTQYF. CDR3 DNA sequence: TGCAGTGCTGCTCGCGCTAGCGGGGTCTCAGATACGCAGTATTTT.

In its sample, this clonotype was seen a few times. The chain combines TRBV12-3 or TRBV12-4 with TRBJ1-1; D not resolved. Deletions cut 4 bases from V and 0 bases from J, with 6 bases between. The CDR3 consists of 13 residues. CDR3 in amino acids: CASSSEMNTEAFF. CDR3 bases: TGTGCCAGCAGTTCAGAAATGAACACTGAAGCTTTCTTT.

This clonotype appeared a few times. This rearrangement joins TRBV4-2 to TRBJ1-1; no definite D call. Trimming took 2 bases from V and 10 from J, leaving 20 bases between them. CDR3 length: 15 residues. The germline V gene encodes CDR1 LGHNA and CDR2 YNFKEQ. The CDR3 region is CASSQPGTRVFGAFF. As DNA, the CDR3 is TGTGCCAGCAGCCAACCAGGCACAAGGGTTTTTGGAGCTTTCTTT.

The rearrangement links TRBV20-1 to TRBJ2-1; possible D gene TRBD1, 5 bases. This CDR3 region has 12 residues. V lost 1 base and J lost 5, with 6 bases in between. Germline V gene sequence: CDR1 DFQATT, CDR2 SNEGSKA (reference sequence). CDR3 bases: TGCAGTGCTAGAGTAGGGGACAATGAGCAGTTCTTC. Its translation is CSARVGDNEQFF.

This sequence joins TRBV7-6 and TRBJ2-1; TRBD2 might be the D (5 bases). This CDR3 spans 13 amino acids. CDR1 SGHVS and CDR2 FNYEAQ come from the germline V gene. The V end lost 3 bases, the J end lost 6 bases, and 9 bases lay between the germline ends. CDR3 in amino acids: CASSFGTSNEQFF. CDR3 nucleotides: TGTGCCAGCAGCTTCGGTACTAGCAATGAGCAGTTCTTC.